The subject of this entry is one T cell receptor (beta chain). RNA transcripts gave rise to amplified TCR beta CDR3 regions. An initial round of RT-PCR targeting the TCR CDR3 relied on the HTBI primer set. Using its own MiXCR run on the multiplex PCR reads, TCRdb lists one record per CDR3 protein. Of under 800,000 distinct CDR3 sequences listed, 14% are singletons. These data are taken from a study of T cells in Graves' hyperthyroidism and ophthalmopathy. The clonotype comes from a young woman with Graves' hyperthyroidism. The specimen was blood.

As DNA, the CDR3 is TGTGCCAGCAGCCCAGGGGGGGTTTTGTACGAGCAGTACTTC. Its protein product is CASSPGGVLYEQYF. The chain joins TRBV28 to TRBJ2-7, with D possibly being TRBD1 or TRBD2 (7 bases each). Germline V gives CDR1 MDHEN, CDR2 SYDVKM. CDR3 length: 14 residues. V shed 6 bases and J shed 4 bases, with 16 bases lying between them.